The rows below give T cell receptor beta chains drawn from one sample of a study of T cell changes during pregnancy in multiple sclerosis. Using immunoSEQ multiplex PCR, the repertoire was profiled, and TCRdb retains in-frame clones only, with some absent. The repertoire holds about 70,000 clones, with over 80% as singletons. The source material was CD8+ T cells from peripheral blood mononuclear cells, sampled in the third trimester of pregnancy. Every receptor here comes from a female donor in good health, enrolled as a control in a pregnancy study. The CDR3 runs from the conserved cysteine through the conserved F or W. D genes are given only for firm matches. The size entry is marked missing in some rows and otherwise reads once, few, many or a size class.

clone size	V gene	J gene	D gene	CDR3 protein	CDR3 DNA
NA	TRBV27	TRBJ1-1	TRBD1	CASSLTGTGVEYMNTEAFF	TGTGCCAGCAGTCTCACCGGGACAGGGGTGGAATACATGAACACTGAAGCTTTCTTT
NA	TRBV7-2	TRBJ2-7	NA	CASSLILASDYEQYF	TGTGCCAGCAGCTTAATTCTAGCGAGCGACTACGAGCAGTACTTC
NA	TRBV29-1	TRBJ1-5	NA	CSVEVGVGDQPQHF	TGCAGCGTTGAAGTAGGGGTAGGAGATCAGCCCCAGCATTTT
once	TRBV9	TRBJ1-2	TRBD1	CASSVEGTGVLYGYTF	TGTGCCAGCAGCGTAGAAGGGACAGGGGTTCTTTATGGCTACACCTTC
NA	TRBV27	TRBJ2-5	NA	CASSFPGTQYF	TGTGCCAGCAGTTTCCCGGGGACCCAGTACTTC
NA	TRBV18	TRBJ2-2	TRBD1	CASSPVGQGTGELFF	TGTGCCAGCTCACCAGTGGGACAGGGGACCGGGGAGCTGTTTTTT
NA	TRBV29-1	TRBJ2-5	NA	CSVEPRPGVEDF	TGCAGCGTTGAACCTCGCCCCGGGGTAGAAGACTTC
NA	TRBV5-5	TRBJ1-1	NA	CASSLKADEAFF	TGTGCCAGCAGCTTGAAGGCGGATGAAGCTTTCTTT
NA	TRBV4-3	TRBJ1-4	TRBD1	CASSRDWGTGSEKLFF	TGCGCCAGCAGCCGAGATTGGGGGACAGGGAGTGAAAAACTGTTTTTT
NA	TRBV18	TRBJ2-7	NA	CASSPPSGLSYEQYF	TGTGCCAGCTCACCACCGTCAGGACTTTCCTACGAGCAGTACTTC
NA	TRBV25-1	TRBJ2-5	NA	CASSESGRGETQYF	TGTGCCAGCAGTGAATCAGGAAGGGGAGAGACCCAGTACTTC
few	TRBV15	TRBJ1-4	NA	CATSEEAATNEKLFF	TGTGCCACCAGCGAGGAGGCAGCAACTAATGAAAAACTGTTTTTT
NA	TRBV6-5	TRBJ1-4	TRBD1	CASSPGQTNEKLFF	TGTGCCAGCAGTCCGGGACAGACTAATGAAAAACTGTTTTTT
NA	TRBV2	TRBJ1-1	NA	CARTKGNTEAFF	TGTGCCAGGACAAAAGGGAACACTGAAGCTTTCTTT
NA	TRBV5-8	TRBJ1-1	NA	CASSFAQGTEAFF	TGTGCCAGCAGCTTTGCTCAGGGGACTGAAGCTTTCTTT
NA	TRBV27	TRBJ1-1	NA	CASGRNTEAFF	TGTGCCAGCGGGAGAAACACTGAAGCTTTCTTT
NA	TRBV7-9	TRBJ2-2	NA	CASSQEQGFAGELFF	TGTGCCAGCAGCCAGGAACAGGGTTTTGCCGGGGAGCTGTTTTTT